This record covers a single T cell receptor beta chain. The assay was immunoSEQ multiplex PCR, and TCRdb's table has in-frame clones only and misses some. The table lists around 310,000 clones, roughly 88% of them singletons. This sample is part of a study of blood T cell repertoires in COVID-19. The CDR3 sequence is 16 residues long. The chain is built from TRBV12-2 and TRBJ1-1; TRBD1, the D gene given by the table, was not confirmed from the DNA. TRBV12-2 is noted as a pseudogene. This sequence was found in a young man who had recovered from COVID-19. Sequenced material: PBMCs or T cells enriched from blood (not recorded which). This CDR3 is CASRRGTGQENTEAFF. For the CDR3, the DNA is TGTGCAAGTCGCCGCGGGACAGGGCAAGAGAACACTGAAGCTTTCTTT.